This T cell receptor (beta chain) was captured in a study of blood T cell repertoires in COVID-19. CDR3 length: 14 amino acids. Germline assignment: CDR1 LNHNV and CDR2 YYDKDF (reference sequence). V lost 4 bases, J lost 8 bases, and 17 bases lay in between. During active infection, Seattle patients enrolled and were then monitored through disease. Data came from immunoSEQ multiplex PCR; TCRdb stores just in-frame clones and leaves some out. The sample lists around 370,000 clones, 87% occurring once. The sequence came from a woman in her fifties or sixties with COVID-19, enrolled during active disease. Sequences were obtained from peripheral blood. V gene TRBV15 combines with J gene TRBJ1-2; D may be TRBD1 (6 bases). CDR3 sequence reads: CATSILGGALGYTF. DNA of the CDR3: TGTGCCACCAGCATCCTAGGGGGGGCTCTCGGCTACACCTTC.